The rows below give T cell receptor beta chains drawn from one sample of a study of Ad26.COV2.S vaccination and SARS-CoV-2 variants. Only in-frame clones appear in the TCRdb table, and some are missing; sequencing was by immunoSEQ multiplex PCR. The sample records a few hundred thousand clones, approximately 90% being singletons. Sequences were derived from peripheral blood, sampled in a trial of Ad26.COV2.S vaccine versus placebo. These receptor sequences come from a person between 18 and 60 years old who received the Ad26.COV2.S COVID-19 vaccine or a placebo. The CDR3 runs from the conserved cysteine through the conserved F or W. The D gene is left open where the match is weak. Expanded clones are given a class, and other clones once, few, many or no size at all.

v_gene	d_gene	j_gene	abundance	CDR3aa	CDR3nt
TRBV20-1	NA	TRBJ1-1	NA	CSASHTEAFF	TGCAGTGCTAGTCACACTGAAGCTTTCTTT
TRBV11-3	NA	TRBJ2-1	few	CASSLRSGPNEQFF	TGTGCCAGCAGCTTACGATCCGGGCCCAATGAGCAGTTCTTC
TRBV3-1/TRBV3-2	NA	TRBJ1-5	NA	CASSQWAGNQPQHF	TGTGCCAGCAGCCAGTGGGCGGGCAATCAGCCCCAGCATTTT
TRBV4-1	NA	TRBJ1-2	NA	CASSQDAMGDYGYTF	TGCGCCAGCAGCCAAGACGCGATGGGTGACTATGGCTACACCTTC
TRBV4-1	NA	TRBJ1-1	NA	CASSQMGVGTEAFF	TGCGCCAGCAGCCAAATGGGGGTGGGGACTGAAGCTTTCTTT
TRBV28	TRBD1	TRBJ2-1	NA	CASSSPPRGYGDEQFF	TGTGCCAGCAGTTCCCCCCCCAGGGGGTATGGGGATGAGCAGTTCTTC
TRBV18	NA	TRBJ2-5	many	CASSPSQYRAPKETQYF	TGTGCCAGCTCACCGAGCCAATACCGGGCCCCAAAAGAGACCCAGTACTTC
TRBV12-3/TRBV12-4	NA	TRBJ2-5	NA	CASSAGFQETQYF	TGTGCCAGCTCCGCCGGGTTCCAAGAGACCCAGTACTTC
TRBV12-3/TRBV12-4	NA	TRBJ1-1	NA	CASSLSQNTEAFF	TGTGCCAGCAGTTTATCCCAGAACACTGAAGCTTTCTTT
TRBV24-1	TRBD2	TRBJ2-1	NA	CATSKRGASYNEQFF	TGTGCCACCAGTAAGCGGGGTGCGTCCTACAATGAGCAGTTCTTC
TRBV7-2	TRBD2	TRBJ2-1	NA	CASSPRGLAGGSYNEQFF	TGTGCCAGCAGCCCAAGGGGACTAGCGGGGGGCTCCTACAATGAGCAGTTCTTC
TRBV3-1/TRBV3-2	TRBD2	TRBJ2-3	NA	CASSHGGGLTDTQYF	TGTGCCAGCAGCCATGGCGGGGGGTTAACAGATACGCAGTATTTT
TRBV7-2	TRBD1	TRBJ2-7	once	CASSFDRGLGYEQYF	TGTGCCAGCAGTTTCGACAGGGGGCTGGGATACGAGCAGTACTTC
TRBV5-1	NA	TRBJ2-1	once	CASSLVGSSYNEQFF	TGCGCCAGCAGCTTAGTGGGGAGCTCCTACAATGAGCAGTTCTTC
TRBV28	TRBD1	TRBJ2-2	few	CASSLRRGRGTGELFF	TGTGCCAGCAGTTTACGCAGGGGGCGAGGGACCGGGGAGCTGTTTTTT
TRBV21-1	NA	TRBJ2-7	NA	CAQQGSTSSPTEQYF	TGTGCCCAGCAAGGGAGTACCAGCAGCCCTACCGAGCAGTACTTC
TRBV28	NA	TRBJ1-3	NA	CASSLLPMTASGNTIYF	TGTGCCAGCAGTTTACTACCTATGACAGCGTCTGGAAACACCATATATTTT
TRBV4-2	NA	TRBJ2-7	NA	CASSLGGPNEQYF	TGTGCCAGCAGCCTAGGGGGACCCAACGAGCAGTACTTC
TRBV6-4	NA	TRBJ2-3	NA	CASSVAGGTDTQYF	TGTGCCAGCAGTGTTGCTGGAGGCACAGATACGCAGTATTTT
TRBV5-4	NA	TRBJ1-4	once	CASSSNREKLFF	TGTGCCAGCAGCTCGAACAGGGAAAAACTGTTTTTT
TRBV19	TRBD1	TRBJ2-2	NA	CATKPGGVGTGELFF	TGTGCCACGAAGCCAGGGGGCGTTGGCACCGGGGAGCTGTTTTTT
TRBV6-2/TRBV6-3	NA	TRBJ2-2	NA	CASSYRGVGELFF	TGTGCCAGCAGTTACCGAGGCGTCGGGGAGCTGTTTTTT
TRBV5-1	TRBD2	TRBJ2-3	once	CASSSSSSGPDTQYF	TGCGCCAGCAGTTCTAGCTCTAGCGGGCCAGATACGCAGTATTTT
TRBV29-1	NA	TRBJ2-7	NA	CSVVGRDYEQYF	TGCAGCGTTGTAGGCAGGGACTACGAGCAGTACTTC
TRBV3-1/TRBV3-2	TRBD1	TRBJ1-1	NA	CASRSETTGGTEAFF	TGTGCCAGCAGGTCCGAAACAACAGGGGGGACTGAAGCTTTCTTT
TRBV30	NA	TRBJ1-6	NA	CATANSYNSPLHF	TGTGCTACGGCTAACTCCTATAATTCACCCCTCCACTTT
TRBV5-6	NA	TRBJ2-3	NA	CASSLRGKVGLPTDTQYF	TGTGCCAGCAGCCTTAGGGGAAAAGTTGGACTCCCCACAGATACGCAGTATTTT
TRBV2	NA	TRBJ2-1	NA	CASMVEPAINEQFF	TGTGCCAGCATGGTAGAGCCGGCTATCAATGAGCAGTTCTTC
TRBV5-1	NA	TRBJ1-1	NA	CASSFLPSEVEAFF	TGCGCCAGCAGCTTCTTACCATCAGAGGTTGAAGCTTTCTTT
TRBV5-5	NA	TRBJ2-3	NA	CASSIGTFAPDTQYF	TGTGCCAGCAGCATAGGGACATTCGCCCCAGATACGCAGTATTTT
TRBV4-1	TRBD2	TRBJ2-1	NA	CASSQLAGDYNEQFF	TGCGCCAGCAGCCAGTTAGCGGGGGACTACAATGAGCAGTTCTTC
TRBV28	NA	TRBJ2-3	NA	CASSSMDTQYF	TGTGCCAGCAGTTCGATGGATACGCAGTATTTT
TRBV28	NA	TRBJ2-7	NA	CASSSPASAYEQYF	TGTGCCAGCAGCTCCCCCGCGAGTGCCTACGAGCAGTACTTC
TRBV19	TRBD1	TRBJ1-2	once	CASSGTGSLGYGYTF	TGTGCCAGTTCCGGGACAGGGTCTCTAGGCTATGGCTACACCTTC
TRBV7-2	NA	TRBJ2-7	NA	CASSLEGGTYEQYF	TGTGCCAGCAGCTTAGAGGGGGGGACCTACGAGCAGTACTTC
TRBV4-3	TRBD1	TRBJ1-1	NA	CASSQEGGQGEVGTEAFF	TGCGCCAGCAGCCAAGAGGGGGGACAGGGGGAGGTAGGGACTGAAGCTTTCTTT
TRBV6-5	TRBD1	TRBJ2-7	once	CASNKGQGALGEQYF	TGTGCCAGCAATAAAGGACAGGGGGCCCTGGGCGAGCAGTACTTC
TRBV4-2	TRBD2	TRBJ2-5	NA	CASSPTSGGAAETQYF	TGTGCCAGCAGCCCGACTAGCGGGGGGGCCGCAGAGACCCAGTACTTC
TRBV5-5	NA	TRBJ1-5	NA	CASSRDQGSGQPQHF	TGTGCCAGCAGCCGGGATCAGGGATCGGGACAGCCCCAGCATTTT
TRBV5-8	TRBD1	TRBJ1-5	NA	CASSPGGRFDRLNQPQHF	TGTGCCAGCAGTCCAGGGGGCCGATTTGATAGACTCAATCAGCCCCAGCATTTT
TRBV13	TRBD1	TRBJ1-3	once	CASFRQGAAGNTIYF	TGTGCCAGCTTCCGCCAGGGGGCGGCTGGAAACACCATATATTTT
TRBV5-4	NA	TRBJ1-2	few	CASSLGGAVKTF	TGTGCCAGCAGCTTGGGGGGCGCGGTTAAGACCTTC
TRBV14	TRBD2	TRBJ2-7	NA	CASSQNGTSGGALEEQYF	TGTGCCAGCAGCCAAAACGGGACTAGCGGGGGGGCCCTGGAGGAGCAGTACTTC
TRBV6-1	NA	TRBJ2-1	once	CASSESRLEGEEQFF	TGTGCCAGCAGTGAATCGAGACTAGAGGGTGAAGAGCAGTTCTTC
TRBV15	TRBD1	TRBJ1-1	once	CATSGKTGVGSEAFF	TGTGCCACCAGCGGAAAGACAGGGGTTGGGTCTGAAGCTTTCTTT
TRBV14	NA	TRBJ1-2	NA	CASSPTTNYGYTF	TGTGCCAGCAGTCCGACAACTAACTATGGCTACACCTTC
TRBV7-2	NA	TRBJ2-2	NA	CASSLPQQARLFF	TGTGCCAGCAGCTTACCCCAGCAAGCACGGCTGTTTTTT